A selection of T cell receptor beta chains follows, all from one sample in a study of T-cell memory formation after mild COVID-19. TCRdb called the 5' RACE reads again in MiXCR, with one record for every CDR3 protein. The data show about 100,000 distinct CDR3 sequences, roughly 11% seen once. The sequenced sample was PBMCs or a T cell subset sorted from them (not recorded which). The receptors here all came from a man between 18 and 29 years old who had mild COVID-19 (a few samples of this study predate the infection). Cell type and time point are not known. Both conserved end residues are part of each CDR3. The D gene is left open where the match is weak. Rows give clone size only sometimes, using once, few, many, or a class for an expanded clone.

J gene: TRBJ2-1; clone size: -; D gene: TRBD1; V gene: TRBV20-1; CDR3 DNA: TGCAGTGCTAGAGTAGACAGGGACTACAATGAGCAGTTCTTC; CDR3 protein: CSARVDRDYNEQFF
J gene: TRBJ1-1; clone size: -; D gene: -; V gene: TRBV9; CDR3 DNA: TGTGCCAGCAGCCCACAGGGTGTCCCGGACACTGAAGCTTTCTTT; CDR3 protein: CASSPQGVPDTEAFF
J gene: TRBJ1-1; clone size: few; D gene: -; V gene: TRBV12-3/TRBV12-4; CDR3 DNA: TGTGCCAGCAGTTTGTCTTCCGGTCTAGAAGCTGAAGCTTTCTTT; CDR3 protein: CASSLSSGLEAEAFF
J gene: TRBJ2-2; clone size: -; D gene: TRBD2; V gene: TRBV10-3; CDR3 DNA: TGTGCCATCAGTGACTGGCTAGCGGGAGCGAAGTCCGGGGAGCTGTTTTTT; CDR3 protein: CAISDWLAGAKSGELFF
J gene: TRBJ1-5; clone size: few; D gene: -; V gene: TRBV6-5; CDR3 DNA: TGTGCCAGCAGCCTAGGACAGATCAATCAGCCCCAGCATTTT; CDR3 protein: CASSLGQINQPQHF
J gene: TRBJ2-4; clone size: few; D gene: TRBD2; V gene: TRBV4-1; CDR3 DNA: TGCGCCAGCACCCCGGGGGAGGGGAACATTCAGTACTTC; CDR3 protein: CASTPGEGNIQYF
J gene: TRBJ1-6; clone size: many; D gene: -; V gene: TRBV5-1; CDR3 DNA: TGCGCCAGCCGGGGCGGCAATTCACCCCTCCACTTT; CDR3 protein: CASRGGNSPLHF
J gene: TRBJ2-5; clone size: few; D gene: TRBD2; V gene: TRBV7-9; CDR3 DNA: TGTGCCAGCAGCTCGATCCTAGCGGGGGGCCAAGAGACCCAGTACTTC; CDR3 protein: CASSSILAGGQETQYF
J gene: TRBJ2-5; clone size: few; D gene: -; V gene: TRBV7-9; CDR3 DNA: TGTGCCAGCAGCCAAGGGAGTTTAGTCGAGACCCAGTACTTC; CDR3 protein: CASSQGSLVETQYF
J gene: TRBJ1-1; clone size: -; D gene: -; V gene: TRBV7-9; CDR3 DNA: TGTGCCAGCAGCAGCGTGATCGTTGGGGGACCGGGGAACACTGAAGCTTTCTTT; CDR3 protein: CASSSVIVGGPGNTEAFF
J gene: TRBJ2-3; clone size: few; D gene: TRBD2; V gene: TRBV27; CDR3 DNA: TGTGCCAGCAGTCCCTGGGTAGCGGGGGGGCCGATTCGTTTAGATACGCAGTATTTT; CDR3 protein: CASSPWVAGGPIRLDTQYF
J gene: TRBJ1-5; clone size: many; D gene: -; V gene: TRBV25-1; CDR3 DNA: TGTGCCAGCAGTGAAACGAACAGTTGGAGCAATCAGCCCCAGCATTTT; CDR3 protein: CASSETNSWSNQPQHF
J gene: TRBJ2-5; clone size: few; D gene: TRBD1; V gene: TRBV7-2; CDR3 DNA: TGTGCCAGCAGCTTCACCCCCGGGACAGGGGAGACCCAGTACTTC; CDR3 protein: CASSFTPGTGETQYF
J gene: TRBJ2-1; clone size: -; D gene: TRBD2; V gene: TRBV7-2; CDR3 DNA: TGTGCCAGCAACCCGGTCACTAGCGGGAGAGACAATGAGCAGTTCTTC; CDR3 protein: CASNPVTSGRDNEQFF
J gene: TRBJ2-3; clone size: -; D gene: -; V gene: TRBV5-1; CDR3 DNA: TGCGCCAGCAGCTCTCCAGGCGGGCAGGACACAGATACGCAGTATTTT; CDR3 protein: CASSSPGGQDTDTQYF
J gene: TRBJ1-2; clone size: -; D gene: -; V gene: TRBV4-1; CDR3 DNA: TGCGCCAGCAGCCAAGACAGGGCCGGCTATGGCTACACCTTC; CDR3 protein: CASSQDRAGYGYTF
J gene: TRBJ2-7; clone size: -; D gene: TRBD1; V gene: TRBV7-9; CDR3 DNA: TGTGCCAGCAGCTGGGACAGGGGGAACTCCTACGAGCAGTACTTC; CDR3 protein: CASSWDRGNSYEQYF
J gene: TRBJ2-7; clone size: -; D gene: -; V gene: TRBV12-3/TRBV12-4; CDR3 DNA: TGTGCCAGCAGTTTAGGCGGGCCCTCCTACGAGCAGTACTTC; CDR3 protein: CASSLGGPSYEQYF
J gene: TRBJ2-3; clone size: -; D gene: -; V gene: TRBV7-9; CDR3 DNA: TGTGCCAGCAGCCCTCGGGGCAAAAGAGGCACAGATACGCAGTATTTT; CDR3 protein: CASSPRGKRGTDTQYF
J gene: TRBJ2-2; clone size: few; D gene: -; V gene: TRBV9; CDR3 DNA: TGTGCCAGCAGCCTCAGGGGCACGAACACCGGGGAGCTGTTTTTT; CDR3 protein: CASSLRGTNTGELFF
J gene: TRBJ1-2; clone size: many; D gene: TRBD1; V gene: TRBV5-1; CDR3 DNA: TGCGCCAGCAGCTTGGGACAGGGGGACTATGGCTACACCTTC; CDR3 protein: CASSLGQGDYGYTF
J gene: TRBJ2-1; clone size: many; D gene: -; V gene: TRBV4-3; CDR3 DNA: TGCGCCAGCAGCCAAGATGGGGGCGGGCCCTACAATGAGCAGTTCTTC; CDR3 protein: CASSQDGGGPYNEQFF
J gene: TRBJ2-5; clone size: few; D gene: TRBD2; V gene: TRBV19; CDR3 DNA: TGTGCCAGTAGTAAGACTAGCGGGGCCCCAGTGGCCCAGTACTTC; CDR3 protein: CASSKTSGAPVAQYF
J gene: TRBJ1-5; clone size: few; D gene: -; V gene: TRBV7-9; CDR3 DNA: TGTGCCAGCAGCTGGTCATTGGACGCCGTCACTCAGCCCCAGCATTTT; CDR3 protein: CASSWSLDAVTQPQHF
J gene: TRBJ1-5; clone size: few; D gene: TRBD1; V gene: TRBV6-5; CDR3 DNA: TGTGCCAGCAGGAAAGGGACAGTCTATAGCAATCAGCCCCAGCATTTT; CDR3 protein: CASRKGTVYSNQPQHF
J gene: TRBJ2-3; clone size: many; D gene: TRBD1; V gene: TRBV20-1; CDR3 DNA: TGCAGTGCTAGGGACAGGGGGCGAGTCGTTCAAGCAGCAGATACGCAGTATTTT; CDR3 protein: CSARDRGRVVQAADTQYF
J gene: TRBJ2-1; clone size: few; D gene: TRBD1; V gene: TRBV5-1; CDR3 DNA: TGCGCCAGCAGCGATCCGGGACAGGGGAACGAGCAGTTCTTC; CDR3 protein: CASSDPGQGNEQFF
J gene: TRBJ2-2; clone size: few; D gene: TRBD1; V gene: TRBV14; CDR3 DNA: TGTGCCAGCAGCCCCCCGAACAGGGGGCGAAGCGGGGAGCTGTTTTTT; CDR3 protein: CASSPPNRGRSGELFF
J gene: TRBJ1-2; clone size: -; D gene: TRBD1; V gene: TRBV15; CDR3 DNA: TGTGCCACCAGCAGAGAGGGGGACAGGGGAGGAGGCTACACCTTC; CDR3 protein: CATSREGDRGGGYTF
J gene: TRBJ1-2; clone size: -; D gene: -; V gene: TRBV30; CDR3 DNA: TGTGCCTGGAGTTCAGAGAACTATGGCTACACCTTC; CDR3 protein: CAWSSENYGYTF
J gene: TRBJ2-2; clone size: many; D gene: -; V gene: TRBV30; CDR3 DNA: TGTGCCTGGAGTCCCGGGACAGGGGAGCTGTTTTTT; CDR3 protein: CAWSPGTGELFF
J gene: TRBJ2-3; clone size: many; D gene: -; V gene: TRBV4-2; CDR3 DNA: TGTGCCAGCAGCTTAACCGCCTACACCGGGGCCACAGATACGCAGTATTTT; CDR3 protein: CASSLTAYTGATDTQYF
J gene: TRBJ2-3; clone size: -; D gene: -; V gene: TRBV5-1; CDR3 DNA: TGCGCCAGCAGCTTGGATTTGGGGACCTCCTGGGCTACGCAGTATTTT; CDR3 protein: CASSLDLGTSWATQYF
J gene: TRBJ2-1; clone size: -; D gene: -; V gene: TRBV6-2/TRBV6-3; CDR3 DNA: TGTGCCAGCAGTTCTTTTGACAATGAGCAGTTCTTC; CDR3 protein: CASSSFDNEQFF
J gene: TRBJ2-1; clone size: -; D gene: -; V gene: TRBV6-5; CDR3 DNA: TGTGCCAGCAGACCTCCTCTGGTTGTGGGGGGATACAATGAGCAGTTCTTC; CDR3 protein: CASRPPLVVGGYNEQFF
J gene: TRBJ2-2; clone size: -; D gene: -; V gene: TRBV4-1; CDR3 DNA: TGCGCCAGCAGCTTCCGGGACCCATCGGGCGGGGAGCTGTTTTTT; CDR3 protein: CASSFRDPSGGELFF
J gene: TRBJ2-5; clone size: -; D gene: -; V gene: TRBV7-2; CDR3 DNA: TGTGCCAGCAGCCCACTCGGCAACCAAGAGACCCAGTACTTC; CDR3 protein: CASSPLGNQETQYF